The sequence of this T cell receptor beta chain was determined in a study of tumor and adjacent non-tumor tissue in lung cancer. Study-level background: Patients comprised about eleven adenocarcinoma, 2 squamous cell carcinoma and 1 small cell lung cancer.

The CDR3 consists of 12 residues. CDR1 is SGHAT, CDR2 FQNNGV, per germline. Trimming removed 1 base from V and 9 bases from J, with 10 bases in between. This sample's RNA came from whole unsorted tissue. A word on this clonotype: The antigen remains undetermined. The CDR3 does not end in the conserved phenylalanine or tryptophan, so this is likely a read error.

The library came from three nested PCR rounds adapted from ARM-PCR protocols. TCRdb processed the multiplex PCR reads anew with MiXCR; each CDR3 protein has one entry. The repertoire holds under 150,000 distinct CDR3 sequences, with 60% to 70% as singletons. Study observations and caveats: Patients with more diverse tumor TCRs had worse survival.

Material for sequencing was lung tumor tissue. This TCR came from a man aged 25 to 45 with non-small cell lung cancer. The gene calls are TRBV11-2 and TRBJ2-7; TRBD2 is a possible D gene (6 bases). The CDR3 loop reads CASSLALGGQYL. The CDR3 DNA follows: TGTGCCAGCAGCTTAGCACTGGGAGGGCAGTACTTA.